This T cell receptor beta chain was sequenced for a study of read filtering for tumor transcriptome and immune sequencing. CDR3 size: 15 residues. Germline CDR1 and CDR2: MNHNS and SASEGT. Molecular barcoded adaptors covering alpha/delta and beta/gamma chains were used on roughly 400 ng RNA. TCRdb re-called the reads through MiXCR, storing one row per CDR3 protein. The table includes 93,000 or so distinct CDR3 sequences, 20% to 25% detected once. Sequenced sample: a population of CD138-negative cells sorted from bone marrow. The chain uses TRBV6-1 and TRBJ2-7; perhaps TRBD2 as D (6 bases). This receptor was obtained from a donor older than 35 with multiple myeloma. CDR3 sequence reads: CASGAQAGGSYEQYF. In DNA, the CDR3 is TGTGCTAGCGGTGCCCAGGCAGGTGGCTCCTACGAGCAGTACTTC.